The entry that follows covers one TCR beta chain sequence. The assay was immunoSEQ multiplex PCR, and TCRdb's table has in-frame clones only and misses some. The profile shows 75,000 to 95,000 clones, 93% of them singletons. This record belongs to a study of control samples from healthy donors and cancer patients. V was cut by 3 bases and J by 5 bases, with 8 bases left in between. Germline V gene sequence: CDR1 MGHRA, CDR2 YSYEKL. This CDR3 contains 13 residues. The V call is TRBV4-1, the J call TRBJ2-4; perhaps TRBD1 as D (5 bases). The sequencing sample was made of blood. The source of this sequence is a woman in her twenties or thirties in good health. The CDR3 protein is CASSQTVENIQYF. Written as DNA, the CDR3 is TGCGCCAGCAGCCAGACAGTTGAAAACATTCAGTACTTC.